Sequencing of this T cell receptor beta chain was carried out in a study of OX40 agonist ivuxolimab in advanced cancers. Profiling relied on immunoSEQ multiplex PCR, and the TCRdb table lists in-frame clones only, not all of them. The sample yields 20,000 to 30,000 clones, over 70% seen once. The ends were cut back, 0 bases at V and 5 bases at J, with 7 bases in the middle. Looked up from germline, CDR1 is WSHSY and CDR2 is SAAADI. The CDR3 totals 13 residues. The V call is TRBV10-2, the J call TRBJ1-1, with no clear D. This specimen was CD4+ or CD8+ T cells sorted from blood, taken in a trial of the OX40 agonist ivuxolimab. The clonotype comes from an adult with an advanced solid tumor such as melanoma, head and neck, liver or kidney cancer. DNA of the CDR3: TGCGCCAGCAGTGAGTCAGCCGGGACTGAAGCTTTCTTT. Protein: CASSESAGTEAFF.